Following are 10 T cell receptor beta chains from one sample sequenced in a study of shared clonotypes between healthy human individuals. The data were produced by immunoSEQ multiplex PCR, yet TCRdb's version contains in-frame clones alone and is incomplete. The sample holds about 2.5 million clones; under 95% are singletons and the top ten take around 0.38%. Source material: naive CD4+ T cells from PBMCs. Subset noted: CD45RA+ positively selected. These receptors originate from a man aged 18 to 29 in good health. Some clones in this sample may be carry-over from other donors' samples.

The chain has TRBV4-1 and TRBJ2-5, with a tentative D call TRBD1 (5 bases). Germline-derived CDR1 and CDR2 are MGHRA and YSYEKL. Trimming took off 4 bases at V and 2 bases at J, with 17 bases between the two ends. The CDR3 is 16 amino acids. CDR3 protein: CASSPPSGITQETQYF. In nucleotides, the CDR3 is TGCGCCAGCAGCCCCCCCTCAGGGATAACACAAGAGACCCAGTACTTC.

A single count supports this clone. The gene calls are TRBV7-9 and TRBJ2-1; D is possibly TRBD2 (6 bases). CDR3 size: 14 residues. V was clipped by 1 base and J by 11 bases, with 15 bases between them. Germline V gene lookup returns CDR1 SEHNR and CDR2 FQNEAQ (reference sequence). The CDR3, as DNA: TGTGCCAGCAGCTTAGAGGGGCGGGGTTCCCAGCAGTTCTTC. Its translation: CASSLEGRGSQQFF.

This clone was seen just once. V is TRBV28 and J is TRBJ1-5, with D possibly TRBD1 on 5 matching bases. The V gene lost 6 bases and the J gene lost 4 bases, with 10 bases spanning the gap. CDR1 and CDR2 (germline): MDHEN, SYDVKM. The CDR3 loop spans 13 amino acids. The CDR3 is CASRPEGNQPQHF. In nucleotides, the CDR3 is TGTGCCAGCAGGCCGGAGGGGAATCAGCCCCAGCATTTT.

In this sample, this clone turned up a few times. The chain employs TRBV6-4 and TRBJ1-1; 11 positions match TRBD1. Germline loops: CDR1 MRHNA, CDR2 SNTAGT. With 4 bases clipped from V and 5 bases from J, the junction kept 3 bases outside the gene matches. The CDR3 runs to 14 residues. For the CDR3, the DNA is TGTGCCAGCAGTGGGGGACAGGGGGGTACTGAAGCTTTCTTT. This sequence encodes CASSGGQGGTEAFF.

The chain carries TRBV5-4 and TRBJ2-1; 13 nucleotides align to TRBD2. V was clipped by 3 bases and J by 8 bases; unmatched bases: 8. This CDR3 has 16 amino acids. The V gene's germline CDR1 is SGHNT and CDR2 YYREEE (reference sequence). CDR3: CASSSRTSGSMDEQFF. For the CDR3, the DNA is TGTGCCAGCAGCTCCCGGACTAGCGGGAGTATGGATGAGCAGTTCTTC.

The chain carries TRBV2 and TRBJ1-2; 8 bases match TRBD1. The germline V gene encodes CDR1 SNHLY and CDR2 FYNNEI. CDR3 length: 13 amino acids. The V and J ends lost 5 bases and 8 bases, in that order; junction bases with no gene match: 7. The CDR3 sequence is CASSPQGAGGYTF. Here the CDR3 DNA reads TGTGCCAGCAGTCCGCAGGGGGCCGGCGGCTACACCTTC. Full variable domain (rest looked up from reference TRBV2 and TRBJ1-2): EPEVTQTPSHQVTQMGQEVILRCVPISNHLYFYWYRQILGQKVEFLVSFYNNEISEKSEIFDDQFSVERPDGSNFTLKIRSTKLEDSAMYFCASSPQGAGGYTFGSGTRLTVV.

CDR3 sequence (DNA): TGTGCCAGCAGCTTAGCGCTAGCGGACAATGAGCAGTTCTTC. Residues: CASSLALADNEQFF. This chain joins TRBV7-7 and TRBJ2-1; 7 bases are shared with TRBD2. Trimming at V came to 0 bases and at J to 5 bases, leaving 1 base not matched to a gene. The germline CDR1 and CDR2 sequences are SSHAT and FNYEAQ (reference sequence). This CDR3 has 14 amino acids.

The chain couples TRBV5-1 to TRBJ1-2, with D possibly being TRBD1 (6 bases). The germline V gene encodes CDR1 SGHRS and CDR2 YFSETQ. V dropped 0 bases and J dropped 8 bases, with 14 bases sitting between them. This CDR3 has 14 residues. The chain's CDR3 is CASSLGDRPQGYTF. The CDR3, as DNA: TGCGCCAGCAGCTTGGGCGACAGGCCTCAAGGCTACACCTTC.

The CDR3 DNA follows: TGTGCCTGGAACCCCTCGGCACTTAATGAAAAACTGTTTTTT. Its translation: CAWNPSALNEKLFF. V gene TRBV30 combines with J gene TRBJ1-4; the D is unclear. Germline CDR1 and CDR2: GTSNPN and SVGIG (reference sequence). CDR3 length equals 14 residues. Trimming removed 4 bases at V and 4 bases at J, with 13 bases between.

The chain uses TRBV11-2 and TRBJ1-3; D uncertain. CDR3 size: 17 residues. Trimming pared 5 bases from V and 2 bases from J, leaving 19 bases between. CDR1 is SGHAT, CDR2 FQNNGV, per germline. CDR3: CASSNLTPKPAGNTIYF. As DNA, the CDR3 is TGTGCCAGCAGCAATCTTACCCCGAAACCTGCTGGAAACACCATATATTTT.